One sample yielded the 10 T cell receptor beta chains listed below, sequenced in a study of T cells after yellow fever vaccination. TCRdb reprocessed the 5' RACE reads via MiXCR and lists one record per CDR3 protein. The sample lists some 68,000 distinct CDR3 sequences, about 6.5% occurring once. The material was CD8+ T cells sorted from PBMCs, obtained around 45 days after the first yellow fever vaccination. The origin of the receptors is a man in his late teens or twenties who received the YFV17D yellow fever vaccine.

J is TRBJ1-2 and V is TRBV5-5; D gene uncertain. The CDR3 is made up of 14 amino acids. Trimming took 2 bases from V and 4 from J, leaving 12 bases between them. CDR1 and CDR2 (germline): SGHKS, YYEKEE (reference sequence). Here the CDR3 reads CASSFPGWGYGYTF. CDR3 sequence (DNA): TGTGCCAGCAGCTTCCCGGGCTGGGGCTATGGCTACACCTTC.

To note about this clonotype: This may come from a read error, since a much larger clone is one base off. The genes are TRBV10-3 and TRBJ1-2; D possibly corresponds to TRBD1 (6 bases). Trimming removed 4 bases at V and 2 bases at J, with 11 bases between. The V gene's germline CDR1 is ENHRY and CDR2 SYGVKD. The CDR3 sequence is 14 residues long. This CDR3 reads CAISASGENYGYTF. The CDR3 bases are TGTGCCATCAGTGCCTCAGGGGAAAACTATGGCTACACCTTC.

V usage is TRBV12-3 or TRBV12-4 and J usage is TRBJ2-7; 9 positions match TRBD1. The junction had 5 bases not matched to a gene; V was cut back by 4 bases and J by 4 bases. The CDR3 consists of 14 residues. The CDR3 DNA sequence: TGTGCCAGCAGTTCCTGGACAGGGGTGTACGAGCAGTACTTC. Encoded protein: CASSSWTGVYEQYF.

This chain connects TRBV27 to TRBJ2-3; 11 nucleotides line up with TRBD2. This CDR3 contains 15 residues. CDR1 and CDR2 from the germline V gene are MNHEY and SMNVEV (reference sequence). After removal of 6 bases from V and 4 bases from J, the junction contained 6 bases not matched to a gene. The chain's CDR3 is CASRGGLAGSDTQYF. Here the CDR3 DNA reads TGTGCCAGCAGGGGAGGACTAGCGGGTTCAGATACGCAGTATTTT.

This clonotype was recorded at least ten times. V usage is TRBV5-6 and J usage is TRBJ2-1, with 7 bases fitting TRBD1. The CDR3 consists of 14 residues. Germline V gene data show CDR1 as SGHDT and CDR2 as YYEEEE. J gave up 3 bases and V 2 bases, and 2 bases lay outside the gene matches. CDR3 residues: CASSFGTVYNEQFF. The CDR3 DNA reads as TGTGCCAGCAGCTTCGGGACAGTCTACAATGAGCAGTTCTTC.

The CDR3 region has the DNA TGCGCCAGCAGAGGGACTGCGGCAGATACGCAGTATTTT. Translated, it gives CASRGTAADTQYF. The V gene is TRBV5-1, the J gene TRBJ2-3; TRBD2 is a possible D gene (6 bases). The V end lost 5 bases, the J end lost 4 bases, and 11 bases lay between the germline ends. CDR3 length equals 13 residues. CDR1 SGHRS and CDR2 YFSETQ come from the germline V gene.

CDR3: CASSTQGISSQPQHF. CDR3 bases: TGTGCCAGCAGCACACAGGGGATCTCATCTCAGCCCCAGCATTTT. The J gene is TRBJ1-5, the V gene TRBV21-1; the tabulated D call, TRBD1, remains unverified against the DNA. TRBV21-1 is annotated as a pseudogene. The CDR3 sequence is 15 residues long.

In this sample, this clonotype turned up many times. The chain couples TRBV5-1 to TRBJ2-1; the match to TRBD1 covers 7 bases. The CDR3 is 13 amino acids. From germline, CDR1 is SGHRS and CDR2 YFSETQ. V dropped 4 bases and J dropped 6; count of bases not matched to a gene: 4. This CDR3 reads CASSDRVVNEQFF. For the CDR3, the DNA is TGCGCCAGCAGCGACAGGGTGGTCAATGAGCAGTTCTTC.

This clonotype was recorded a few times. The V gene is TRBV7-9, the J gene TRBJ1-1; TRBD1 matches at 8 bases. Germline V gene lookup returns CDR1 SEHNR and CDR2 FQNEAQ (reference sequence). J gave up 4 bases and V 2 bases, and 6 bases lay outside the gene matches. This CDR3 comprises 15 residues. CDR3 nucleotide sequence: TGTGCCAGCAGCTTACCGACAGGGGCTAGCACTGAAGCTTTCTTT. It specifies CASSLPTGASTEAFF.

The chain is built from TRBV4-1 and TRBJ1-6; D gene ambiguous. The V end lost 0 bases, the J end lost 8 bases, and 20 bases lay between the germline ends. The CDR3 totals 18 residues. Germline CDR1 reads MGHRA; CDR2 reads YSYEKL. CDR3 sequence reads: CASSQDAPWGLGYSPLHF. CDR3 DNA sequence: TGCGCCAGCAGCCAAGATGCCCCATGGGGATTGGGGTATTCACCCCTCCACTTT.